This T cell receptor beta chain emerged from a study of shared T cell receptors in the human thymus (dated by TCRdb to 2020 to 2023). About the full investigation: The study examined how self-reactive, shared T-cell receptor alpha chains are generated in the human thymus.

A word on this clone: Its antigen is unknown. The input lacks base qualities; no much larger clone sits a single base away.

The library was prepared using the immunoSEQ multiplex PCR assay. TCRdb's version of the immuneACCESS table is confined to in-frame rearrangements and falls short of the full clone set. An unresolved V gene accounts for under half of the shortfall where checked; the remainder is of unknown origin. Within this sample are about 500,000 clones, with about 80% of them counted one time only. The top ten constitute around 0.013% of the sample. This sample also belongs to another study, concerning human thymus T cells. Per the second study: The donors were immunologically healthy infants in Finland who had open corrective cardiac surgery for congenital heart defects. The thymus tissue came from surgical resects taken out during corrective cardiac surgery. V and J gene segment usage appeared biased in both thymic and peripheral blood repertoires. The related research found that thymic TCR repertoires overlapped highly between unrelated individuals. The study described the TCR alpha and beta repertoires in under 10 infant thymus samples and four matching peripheral blood samples. The cohort included about 6 male and two female infants, with donor ages spanning 7 to 244 days. Thymocytes were freed from the tissue by mechanical means and kept at -70 degrees C as pellets of roughly 8.5-30 million cells. A QIAsymphony instrument was used to extract genomic DNA from frozen cell pellets. The immunoSEQ multiplex PCR assay was used to amplify the TCRB and TCRAD loci from a standardized quantity of quality-controlled genomic DNA. The V(D)J region was spanned by amplicons of a length sufficient to cover the CDR3 and to identify V and J genes. The amplicons were sequenced on an Illumina platform via the commercial immunoSEQ service. Primer bias and sequencing errors were corrected using previously described methods, and TCRAD and TCRB definitions followed the IMGT database. The repertoires were analysed using immunoSEQ Analyzer 3.0 and VDJTools for basic statistics, V/J segment usage, diversity estimates, rarefaction and pairwise overlap. Diversity was estimated with Chao1, ChaoE, Efron-Thisted, Shannon and inverse Simpson indices, and also on datasets down-sampled to the smallest sample. Repertoire overlap was determined by strict matching of CDR3 nucleotide sequence, V gene and J gene, and Jaccard-based multidimensional scaling clustering was applied. On average, about 730,000 unique TCRB clonotypes were obtained from thymus samples, compared with about 86,000 from blood samples.

Sequenced input: thymocytes. The clonotype was recovered from a boy younger than two with a congenital heart defect. Donor details come from another sample of the same person, matched by shared clones.

The sequence in DNA is TGTGCCAGCAGTGAACCTTTCTCCCCCAGGACCGCGGGTACTGAAGCTTTCTTT. This is translated as CASSEPFSPRTAGTEAFF. Recombination connected TRBV6-1 to TRBJ1-1; no D gene call is confident. Trimming at the junction amounts to 2 bases on V and 5 bases on J, and the germline ends lie 24 bases apart. CDR1 and CDR2 (MNHNS, SASEGT) derive from the germline V gene. The CDR3 spans 18 residues, from the cysteine through the phenylalanine. The entry retains the CDR3 DNA only, 54 bases that are in frame from base 1.